The clone carrying this TCR beta chain turned up a few times. This CDR3 is also generated by other DNA sequences in the sample. From germline, CDR1 is SGDLS and CDR2 YYNGEE. Unmatched junction bases numbered 4, after V lost 0 bases and J lost 5 bases. The CDR3 runs to 15 residues. This entry belongs to a study of blood T cell repertoires in COVID-19. Study at large: From the United States, Italy and Spain came samples of acute and convalescent COVID-19. T cells, B-cell-depleted T cells, or PBMCs provided the cDNA or gDNA that served as material.

As originally analysed: Estimates of nucleated cell counts were drawn from the amplification of reference gene primers. Data came from immunoSEQ multiplex PCR; TCRdb stores just in-frame clones and leaves some out. V and J calls plus clone size are reproduced from that table; the DNA served to infer D and trimming. The table has some 75,000 clones, 80% seen once; the top ten hold around 13%. This sequence was found in a man aged 50 to 59 with COVID-19, enrolled during active disease. This chain joins TRBV9 and TRBJ1-4, with 7 positions matching TRBD1. Sequenced material: peripheral blood. CDR3 coding DNA: TGTGCCAGCAGCGTAGAAGAGGGGGCGAATGAAAAACTGTTTTTT. It yields the protein CASSVEEGANEKLFF.